This T cell receptor (beta chain) was sequenced during a study of T cell responses to AZD1222 COVID-19 vaccine. TCRdb keeps only in-frame clones here, not all; method: immunoSEQ multiplex PCR. Among about 110,000 clones, about 85% were seen once, and the ten largest hold 3.5% to 4.5%. Germline V gives CDR1 MNHEY, CDR2 SVGEGT. Between the trimmed V and J ends, which lost 5 bases and 0 bases, there was a span of 14 bases. This CDR3 has 15 residues. The chain has TRBV6-2 or TRBV6-3 and TRBJ2-7; no definite D call. Material: peripheral blood, obtained on day 0 of AZD1222 vaccination. The sequence came from an adult in good health. CDR3 DNA: TGTGCCAGCAGTCTTACCGGACGGAGCTCCTACGAGCAGTACTTC. It yields the protein CASSLTGRSSYEQYF.